The clone carrying this T cell receptor beta chain came up a few times. What it binds is not known. Bulk libraries came from a prior protocol with listed TCR primers. TCRdb processed the PCR reads anew with MiXCR; each CDR3 protein has one entry. The sample includes about half a million distinct CDR3 sequences, 20% to 25% of them seen just once. This entry is derived from a study of molecular identifiers for immune sequencing clone quantification. Study results and limitations: The share of molecules held by clones above 20 RNA copies was over 97% in effector cells and under 1% in naive cells.

Germline loops: CDR1 LGHNA, CDR2 YSLEER. The CDR3 covers 16 residues. V lost 0 bases, J lost 2 bases, and 12 bases lay in between. As CD8+CD4-CCR7+CD45RA+ cells, naive CD8 T cells were sorted. The receptor was isolated from a human donor in good health. Some libraries in this study had Jurkat cell RNA spiked in. This sequence joins TRBV4-3 and TRBJ2-3, with unresolved D. The sequencing input was naive CD8+ T cells from blood, with Jurkat cell RNA spiked in. Subset described: FACS-sorted CD8+CD4-CCR7+CD45RA+ naive T cells. The CDR3 nucleotides are TGCGCCAGCAGCCAAGATCCAGCAGGACCCACAGATACGCAGTATTTT. This sequence encodes CASSQDPAGPTDTQYF.